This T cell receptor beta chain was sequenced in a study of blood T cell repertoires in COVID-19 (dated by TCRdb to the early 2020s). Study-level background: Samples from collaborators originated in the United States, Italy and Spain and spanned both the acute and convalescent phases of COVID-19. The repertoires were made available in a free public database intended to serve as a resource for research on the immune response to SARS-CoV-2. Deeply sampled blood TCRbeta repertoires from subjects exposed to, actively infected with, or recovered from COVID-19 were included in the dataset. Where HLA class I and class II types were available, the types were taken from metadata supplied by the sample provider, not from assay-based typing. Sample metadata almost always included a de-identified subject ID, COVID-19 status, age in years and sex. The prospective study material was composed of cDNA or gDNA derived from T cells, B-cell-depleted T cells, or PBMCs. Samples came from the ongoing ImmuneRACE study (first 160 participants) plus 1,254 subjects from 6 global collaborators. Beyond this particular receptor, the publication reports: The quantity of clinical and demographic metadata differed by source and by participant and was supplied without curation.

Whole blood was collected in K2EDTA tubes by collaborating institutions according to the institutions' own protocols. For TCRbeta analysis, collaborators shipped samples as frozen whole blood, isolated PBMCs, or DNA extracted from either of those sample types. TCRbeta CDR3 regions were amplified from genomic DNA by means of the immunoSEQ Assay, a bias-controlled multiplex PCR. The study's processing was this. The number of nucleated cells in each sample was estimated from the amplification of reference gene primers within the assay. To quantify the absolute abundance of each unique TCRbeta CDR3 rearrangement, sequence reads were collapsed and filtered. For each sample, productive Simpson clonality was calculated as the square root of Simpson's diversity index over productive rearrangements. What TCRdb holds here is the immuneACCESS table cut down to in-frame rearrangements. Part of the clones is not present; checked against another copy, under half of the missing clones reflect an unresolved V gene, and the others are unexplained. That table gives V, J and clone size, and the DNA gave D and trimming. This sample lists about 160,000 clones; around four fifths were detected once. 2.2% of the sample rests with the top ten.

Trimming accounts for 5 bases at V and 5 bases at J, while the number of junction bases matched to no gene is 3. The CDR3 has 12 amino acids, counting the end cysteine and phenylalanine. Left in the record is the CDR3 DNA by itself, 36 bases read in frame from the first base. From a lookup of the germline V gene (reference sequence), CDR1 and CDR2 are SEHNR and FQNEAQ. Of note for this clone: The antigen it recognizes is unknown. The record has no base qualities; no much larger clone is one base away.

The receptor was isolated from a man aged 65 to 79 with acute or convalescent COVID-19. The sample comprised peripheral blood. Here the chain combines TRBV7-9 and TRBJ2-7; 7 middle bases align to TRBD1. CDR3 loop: CASSRQGHEQYF. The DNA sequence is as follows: TGTGCCAGCAGCAGACAGGGACACGAGCAGTACTTC. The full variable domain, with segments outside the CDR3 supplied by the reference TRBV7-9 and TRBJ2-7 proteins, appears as DTGVSQNPRHKITKRGQNVTFRCDPISEHNRLYWYRQTLGQGPEFLTYFQNEAQLEKSRLLSDRFSAERPKGSFSTLEIQRTEQGDSAMYLCASSRQGHEQYFGPGTRLTVT.